A selection of T cell receptor beta chains follows, all from one sample in a study of spatial heterogeneity in lung cancer. One entry per CDR3 protein, called by TCRdb with MiXCR from the 5' RACE reads. The sample lists 7,200 or so distinct CDR3 sequences; 3.9% were seen once. Specimen: normal lung tissue next to the tumor, collected at surgery. All receptors come from a female donor with early-stage non-small cell lung cancer. Each CDR3 is given with its conserved first and last residue.

TRBJ2-3 TRBV20-1 CSASEAGGSTDTQYF
TRBJ1-5 TRBV27 CASSLGAAHSNQPQHF
TRBJ2-2 TRBV5-1 CASSHRTSGGTGELFF
TRBJ2-1 TRBV4-1 CASSQGLSGYNEQFF
TRBJ2-2 TRBV12-3/TRBV12-4 CASSLNRNTGELFF
TRBJ2-3 TRBV9 CASSYESAGGSTDTQYF
TRBJ1-1 TRBV18 CASSPIQGDLTEAFF
TRBJ2-7 TRBV20-1 CSARDMMGGQSYEQYF
TRBJ2-2 TRBV7-2 CASSPSGGHGELFF
TRBJ2-2 TRBV7-2 CASSSTGFTGELFF
TRBJ1-2 TRBV12-3/TRBV12-4 CASRSREGYTF
TRBJ2-2 TRBV7-6 CASSLASGQTPRGGELFF
TRBJ2-2 TRBV7-6 CASSSGVPGELFF
TRBJ2-1 TRBV20-1 CSADHGVPYNEQFF
TRBJ1-5 TRBV10-2 CASSEYQINQPQHF
TRBJ2-1 TRBV7-6 CASSLGVEWGWFF
TRBJ1-1 TRBV6-2/TRBV6-3 CASSYGGRLRASEAFF
TRBJ1-6 TRBV12-3/TRBV12-4 CASSPTSGGNSPLHF
TRBJ2-5 TRBV30 CAWSEPGSQETQYF
TRBJ2-3 TRBV7-2 CASSFDGATDTQYF
TRBJ2-3 TRBV2 CASSRWAGQGTDTQYF
TRBJ1-2 TRBV2 CASSDSKLNGYTF
TRBJ2-7 TRBV2 CASSGLAGGTYEQYF
TRBJ2-7 TRBV6-2/TRBV6-3 CASKNYEQYF
TRBJ2-1 TRBV7-2 CASSLTRGAYNEQFF
TRBJ2-1 TRBV5-7 CASSLDCLELYNEQFF
TRBJ2-1 TRBV6-2/TRBV6-3 CASSYGGGLLYNEQFF
TRBJ2-3 TRBV20-1 CSASGGAADTQYF
TRBJ2-5 TRBV7-9 CASSLGLAGETQYF
TRBJ2-7 TRBV20-1 CSAPAPTAYEQYF
TRBJ2-3 TRBV7-2 CASSLLAGGHVTQYF
TRBJ2-1 TRBV7-9 CASSLLAGGYNEQFF
TRBJ2-7 TRBV28 CASTIGGYGYEQYF
TRBJ2-3 TRBV9 CASSFWDRTDTQYF
TRBJ1-1 TRBV6-2/TRBV6-3 CASSTGVRTEAFF
TRBJ2-5 TRBV7-9 CASSLSRRGETQYF
TRBJ1-4 TRBV28 CASLSPGEGKLFF
TRBJ2-1 TRBV18 CASSPPSAGGRNEQFF
TRBJ2-5 TRBV7-9 CASSQRGEETQYF
TRBJ2-5 TRBV27 CASSLERGVQETQYF
TRBJ1-1 TRBV20-1 CSAKGGKNTEAFF
TRBJ1-5 TRBV7-8 CASSLVGTGNQPQHF
TRBJ2-5 TRBV6-2/TRBV6-3 CASSDSFQETQYF
TRBJ2-3 TRBV6-4 CASSDSTGATDTQYF
TRBJ1-1 TRBV20-1 CSARDPAGTNTEAFF
TRBJ2-1 TRBV20-1 CSATSGGAFDNEQFF
TRBJ2-7 TRBV28 CASSFSGQTGSYEQYF